The 10 T cell receptor beta chains presented below share a single source sample, sequenced in a study of siplizumab effects on memory and regulatory T cells. Profiled with immunoSEQ multiplex PCR; TCRdb holds only in-frame clones, not every one. Found here are about 120,000 clones, about 95% of them singletons; the top ten hold roughly 1.7%. Sequenced sample: non-Treg CD4+ T cells sorted from blood. These receptor sequences come from a human donor in good health.

The rearrangement joins TRBV10-3 to TRBJ2-1; D may be TRBD1 (6 bases). Trimming left V 0 bases short and J 0 bases short, with 9 bases between. CDR3 length equals 16 residues. Germline V gene data show CDR1 as ENHRY and CDR2 as SYGVKD. The CDR3: CAISESTGSSYNEQFF. The CDR3 bases are TGTGCCATCAGTGAGTCGACAGGAAGCTCCTACAATGAGCAGTTCTTC.

The chain combines TRBV5-4 with TRBJ2-7, with TRBD2 matching 10 bases. The ends lost 4 bases at V and 0 bases at J; junction bases unmatched: 4. Germline CDR1 SGHNT, CDR2 YYREEE (reference sequence). This CDR3 spans 15 amino acids. The CDR3 here is CASSPLAGSSYEQYF. CDR3 bases: TGTGCCAGCAGCCCACTAGCGGGGAGCTCCTACGAGCAGTACTTC.

The chain employs TRBV5-1 and TRBJ2-3; a weak D match, TRBD1 (5 bases). Germline values: CDR1 SGHRS, CDR2 YFSETQ. This CDR3 has 16 amino acids. Trimming shortened V by 0 bases and J by 2 bases, and 13 bases separated the two germline ends. The CDR3 spells CASSLASAGSTDTQYF. CDR3 sequence (DNA): TGCGCCAGCAGCTTGGCCAGCGCAGGGTCCACAGATACGCAGTATTTT.

The CDR3 DNA is TGTGCCAGCAGTTCCACACTGAACACTGAAGCTTTCTTT. As protein: CASSSTLNTEAFF. V is TRBV6-5 and J is TRBJ1-1; D call uncertain. CDR1 is MNHEY, CDR2 SVGAGI, per germline. Trimming left V 4 bases short and J 0 bases short, with 6 bases between. The CDR3 spans 13 residues.

The rearrangement links TRBV30 to TRBJ2-6; 9 bases align to TRBD1. J lost 2 bases, V lost 3 bases, and 5 bases had no gene match. Germline V lookup: CDR1 GTSNPN, CDR2 SVGIG (reference sequence). The CDR3 totals 16 residues. CDR3: CAWRGTGRAGANVLTF. The CDR3 coding sequence is TGTGCCTGGAGAGGGACAGGGAGAGCTGGGGCCAACGTCCTGACTTTC.

This clone was recorded once. The chain uses TRBV28 and TRBJ2-2; TRBD1 or TRBD2 may be the D gene (6 bases each). This CDR3 is built from 16 residues. Trimming took off 6 bases at V and 5 bases at J, with 19 bases between the two ends. Germline-derived CDR1 and CDR2 are MDHEN and SYDVKM. CDR3 nucleotide sequence: TGTGCCAGCAGATCACCCCGGGGGCGCGGAACCGGGGAGCTGTTTTTT. Its translation is CASRSPRGRGTGELFF.

The rearrangement links TRBV27 to TRBJ1-1; tentatively, D is TRBD1 (5 bases). The CDR3 totals 13 residues. In germline, CDR1 is MNHEY, CDR2 SMNVEV (reference sequence). Trimming removed 7 bases at V and 11 bases at J, with 20 bases between. This CDR3 is CASTQGRGWKAFF. The CDR3 nucleotides read TGTGCCAGCACCCAGGGACGAGGGTGGAAGGCTTTCTTT.

The CDR3 nucleotides read TGTGCCAGCAGCTTAGACCTAGCGGGGGCTGAGCAGTTCTTC. The encoded protein is CASSLDLAGAEQFF. The rearrangement links TRBV7-9 to TRBJ2-1; 10 bases line up with TRBD2. V was pared by 1 base and J by 9 bases, with 3 bases of the junction left unmatched. Germline V gene data show CDR1 as SEHNR and CDR2 as FQNEAQ (reference sequence). CDR3 length: 14 amino acids.

The rearrangement joins TRBV19 to TRBJ1-2; D may be TRBD1 (6 bases). The length of the CDR3 is 14 residues. V lost 6 bases, J lost 8 bases, and 19 bases lay in between. The germline V gene has CDR1 LNHDA and CDR2 SQIVND (reference sequence). The CDR3 region is CASRTTGTRLGYTF. CDR3 in DNA: TGTGCCAGTAGGACAACCGGGACAAGGCTCGGCTACACCTTC.

This rearrangement joins TRBV18 to TRBJ2-7; TRBD2 might be the D (6 bases). This CDR3 is 13 amino acids long. Germline CDR1 is KGHSH and CDR2 is LQKENI. Between the trimmed V and J ends, which lost 5 bases and 7 bases, there was a span of 15 bases. The CDR3 DNA reads as TGTGCCAGCTCAGGAGGGGTCTCGAGGGAGCAGTACTTC. Translated: CASSGGVSREQYF. Based on the CDR3 plus reference TRBV18 and TRBJ2-7, the full variable domain is NAGVMQNPRHLVRRRGQEARLRCSPMKGHSHVYWYRQLPEEGLKFMVYLQKENIIDESGMPKERFSAEFPKEGPSILRIQQVVRGDSAAYFCASSGGVSREQYFGPGTRLTVT.